This TCR beta chain derives from a study of shared clonotypes between healthy human individuals. Study findings and constraints: Limitation of the genetic and exposure-history diversity represented came from the few donors.

CDR1 is SGHAT and CDR2 is FQNNGV in the germline V gene. Trimming left V 2 bases short and J 2 bases short, with 11 bases between. The CDR3 sequence is 15 residues long. Naive-designated CD8 cells lacked CD45RO, were positively enriched for CCR7, and omitted terminally differentiated effector memory CD45RA+ cells. A remark on this clone: The antigen is unknown.

The assay was carried out at the deep level. Several immunoSEQ 96-well plates shared each subset's DNA, each plate a replicate. Generated by immunoSEQ multiplex PCR, the TCRdb table keeps only in-frame clones and is missing some. The table records about 2 million clones, about 95% of them present only once. The J gene is TRBJ2-3, the V gene TRBV11-2; TRBD2 might be the D (5 bases). What was sequenced was naive CD8+ T cells sorted from blood. This TCR derives from a man between 18 and 35 years old in good health. The CDR3 here is CASSLFTRLTDTQYF. DNA for the CDR3: TGTGCCAGCAGCTTATTCACTAGGCTCACAGATACGCAGTATTTT.